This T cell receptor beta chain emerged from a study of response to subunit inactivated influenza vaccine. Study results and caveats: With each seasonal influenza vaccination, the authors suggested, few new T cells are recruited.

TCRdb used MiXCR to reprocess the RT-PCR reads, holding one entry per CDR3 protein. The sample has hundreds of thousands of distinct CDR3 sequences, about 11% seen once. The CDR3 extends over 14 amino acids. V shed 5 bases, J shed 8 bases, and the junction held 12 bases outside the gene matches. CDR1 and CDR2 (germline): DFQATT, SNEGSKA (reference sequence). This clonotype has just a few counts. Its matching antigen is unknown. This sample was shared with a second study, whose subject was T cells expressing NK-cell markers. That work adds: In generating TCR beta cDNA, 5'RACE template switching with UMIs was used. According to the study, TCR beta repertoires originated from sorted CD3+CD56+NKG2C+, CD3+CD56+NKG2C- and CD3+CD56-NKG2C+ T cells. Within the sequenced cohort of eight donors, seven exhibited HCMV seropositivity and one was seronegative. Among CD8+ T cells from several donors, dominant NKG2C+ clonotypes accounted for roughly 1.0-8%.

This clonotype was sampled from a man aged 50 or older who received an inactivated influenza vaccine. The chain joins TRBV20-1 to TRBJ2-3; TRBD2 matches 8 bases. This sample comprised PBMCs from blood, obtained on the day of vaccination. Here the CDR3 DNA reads TGCAGTGCTGACTGGACTAGCTCCCCTGGTACGCAGTATTTT. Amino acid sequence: CSADWTSSPGTQYF.